This T cell receptor (beta chain) was found in a study of T cell changes during pregnancy in multiple sclerosis. V was shortened by 1 base and J by 12 bases, with 11 bases between the two germline ends. Germline CDR1 and CDR2: SGHNT and YYREEE (reference sequence). This CDR3 is 13 amino acids long. Clones were sequenced by immunoSEQ multiplex PCR, and TCRdb holds only the in-frame ones, with some missing. Among fewer than 95,000 clones listed, approximately 92% were seen once. The material was peripheral blood, obtained in the first trimester of pregnancy. The gene calls are TRBV5-4 and TRBJ1-6, with D tentatively TRBD1 (5 bases). The sequence came from a female donor with multiple sclerosis, enrolled in a pregnancy study. DNA for the CDR3: TGTGCCAGCAGCTTGCCCCAGGGTGGACCCCTCCACTTT. Translation: CASSLPQGGPLHF.